This T cell receptor beta chain was identified during a study of blood T cell repertoires in COVID-19. The data were produced by immunoSEQ multiplex PCR, yet TCRdb's version contains in-frame clones alone and is incomplete. This table has 180,000 or so clones, roughly 88% appearing once. Germline V lookup: CDR1 MNHEY, CDR2 SMNVEV (reference sequence). The CDR3 is 15 residues long. The ends lost 6 bases at V and 3 bases at J; junction bases unmatched: 8. Participant-reported clinical history was the basis for cohort assignment. Specimen: PBMCs or T cells enriched from blood (not recorded which). This chain links TRBV27 with TRBJ1-5; 7 bases are shared with TRBD1. The TCR originated in a middle-aged man with acute COVID-19. The CDR3 nucleotides are TGTGCCAGCAGGGTAGGACAGGCCAACAATCAGCCCCAGCATTTT. Protein sequence: CASRVGQANNQPQHF.